This passage covers 10 T cell receptor beta chains from one sample sequenced in a study of CXCR3-negative and CXCR3-positive naive CD8 T cells. Study results and caveats: TRB CDR3s were more hydrophobic in CXCR3-positive than in CXCR3-negative naive cells.

These receptors' antigens are unknown. UMI-labeled TRB cDNA libraries were prepared by 5' RACE. After re-calling the 5' RACE reads, TCRdb lists one entry per CDR3 protein, DNA absent. Recorded here are approximately 90,000 distinct CDR3 sequences; the top ten clones represent roughly 0.48%. The sample consisted of naive CXCR3+ CD8+ T cells from blood. Specified subset: CD45RO-CCR7+CD27+CD95- naive CD8+ T cells expressing CXCR3 (TNR3+). Every receptor here comes from a human donor in good health. Some clones in this sample may be carry-over from other donors' samples.

This chain links TRBV5-1 with TRBJ2-7. In germline, CDR1 is SGHRS, CDR2 YFSETQ. This CDR3 has 15 residues. The CDR3 loop is CASSLNLSPPYEQYF.

J is TRBJ2-7 and V is TRBV5-5. This CDR3 is 12 amino acids long. Germline values: CDR1 SGHKS, CDR2 YYEKEE (reference sequence). CDR3: CASSWGGNEQYF.

The chain carries TRBV28 and TRBJ2-5; TCRdb's D call of TRBD1 is untestable without DNA. The CDR3 covers 15 residues. Germline loops: CDR1 MDHEN, CDR2 SYDVKM. The CDR3 reads CASSLFGAAQETQYF.

This chain joins TRBV6-6 and TRBJ1-1; TCRdb proposes TRBD1, but this gene call is untestable without DNA. The CDR3 is 13 amino acids. Per germline, CDR1 MNHNY and CDR2 SVGAGI (reference sequence). CDR3 sequence: CASSEGQNTEAFF.

The J gene is TRBJ2-4, the V gene TRBV28. The germline gives CDR1 MDHEN, CDR2 SYDVKM. This CDR3 is built from 14 residues. CDR3 region: CASSPTRTQNIQYF.

The chain joins TRBV18 to TRBJ2-3; with no DNA, the TCRdb D assignment of TRBD1 cannot be verified. The CDR3 is 15 residues long. The germline CDR1 and CDR2 sequences are KGHSH and LQKENI. This CDR3 is CASSPEGQTADTQYF.

This sequence joins TRBV28 and TRBJ2-3. Germline CDR1 is MDHEN and CDR2 is SYDVKM. This CDR3 region has 11 residues. This CDR3 reads CASRKIDTQYF.

This chain links TRBV11-2 with TRBJ2-1; TCRdb indicates TRBD2, and absent DNA this call remains unverified. The CDR3 consists of 17 residues. Germline V gene data show CDR1 as SGHAT and CDR2 as FQNNGV. This CDR3 reads CASSGLNRDSHYNEQFF.

J is TRBJ2-1 and V is TRBV19. The CDR3 contains 13 residues. The germline V gene encodes CDR1 LNHDA and CDR2 SQIVND (reference sequence). CDR3 residues: CASSIARPNEQFF. Using reference TRBV19 and TRBJ2-1 for the parts outside the CDR3, the full variable domain is DGGITQSPKYLFRKEGQNVTLSCEQNLNHDAMYWYRQDPGQGLRLIYYSQIVNDFQKGDIAEGYSVSREKKESFPLTVTSAQKNPTAFYLCASSIARPNEQFFGPGTRLTVL.

The chain combines TRBV5-1 with TRBJ2-1; TCRdb outputs TRBD2, but without DNA this stays unchecked. The CDR3 contains 15 residues. CDR1 is SGHRS and CDR2 is YFSETQ in the germline V gene. The CDR3 region is CASSLVGLAGDEQFF.